The clone carrying this T cell receptor (beta chain) was seen more than once but under ten times. This specimen comes from a study of identical twins. MiXCR was run by TCRdb on the 5' RACE reads, yielding one entry per CDR3 protein. Among hundreds of thousands of distinct CDR3 sequences listed, 8.5% to 9.5% were seen once. Healthy Caucasians alone served as donors. V lost 4 bases to trimming and J lost 6 bases; unmatched junction nucleotides: 8. CDR1 and CDR2 from the germline V gene are SEHNR and FQNEAQ (reference sequence). The CDR3 runs to 14 residues. This sample was shared with a second study, whose subject was yellow fever vaccine responses in identical twins. Turning to that study: Reportedly, twins' vaccine T cell responses looked partly convergent and partly personalized.

The receptor's source is a young woman in good health. The rearrangement joins TRBV7-9 to TRBJ2-7, with 8 bases that match TRBD1. The sequenced sample was PBMCs. The CDR3 nucleotides are TGTGCCAGCAGCTATGGAGGACAGGGTGGCGAGCAGTACTTC. Its protein is CASSYGGQGGEQYF.